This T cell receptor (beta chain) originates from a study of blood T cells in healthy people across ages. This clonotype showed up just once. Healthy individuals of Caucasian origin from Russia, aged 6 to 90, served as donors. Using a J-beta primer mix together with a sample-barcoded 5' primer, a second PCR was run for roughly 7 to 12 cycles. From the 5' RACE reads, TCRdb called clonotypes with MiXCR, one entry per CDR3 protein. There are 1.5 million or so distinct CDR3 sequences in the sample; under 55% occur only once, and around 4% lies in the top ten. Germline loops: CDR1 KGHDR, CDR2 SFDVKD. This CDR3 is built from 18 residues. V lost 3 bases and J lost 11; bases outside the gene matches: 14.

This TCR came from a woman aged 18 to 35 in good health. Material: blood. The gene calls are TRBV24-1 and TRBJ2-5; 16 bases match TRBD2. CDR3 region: CATSDLGTSGRAYNEQYF. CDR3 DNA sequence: TGTGCCACCAGTGATCTCGGGACTAGCGGGAGGGCCTACAATGAGCAGTACTTC.